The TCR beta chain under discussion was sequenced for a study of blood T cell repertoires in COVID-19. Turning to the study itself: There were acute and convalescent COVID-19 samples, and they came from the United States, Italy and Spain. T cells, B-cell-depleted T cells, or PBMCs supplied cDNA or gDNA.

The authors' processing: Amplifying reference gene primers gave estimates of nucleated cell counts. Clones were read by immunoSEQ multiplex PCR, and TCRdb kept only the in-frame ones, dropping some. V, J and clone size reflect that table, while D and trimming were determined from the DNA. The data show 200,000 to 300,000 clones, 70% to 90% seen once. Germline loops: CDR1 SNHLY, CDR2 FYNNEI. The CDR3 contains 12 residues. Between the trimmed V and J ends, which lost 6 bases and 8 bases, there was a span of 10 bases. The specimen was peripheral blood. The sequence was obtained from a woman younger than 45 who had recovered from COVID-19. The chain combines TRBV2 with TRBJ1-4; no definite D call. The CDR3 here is CASRLGGEKLFF. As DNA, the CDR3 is TGTGCCAGCAGGCTCGGAGGAGAAAAACTGTTTTTT.